The 27 T cell receptor beta chains reported below all come from one sample, sequenced in a study of OX40 agonist ivuxolimab in advanced cancers. Repertoires were generated with immunoSEQ multiplex PCR, while TCRdb's copy carries only in-frame clones and drops some. The table records more than 85,000 clones, roughly 87% of them present only once. Sequences were derived from CD4+ or CD8+ T cells sorted from blood, sampled in a trial of the OX40 agonist ivuxolimab. All receptors derive from an adult with an advanced solid tumor such as melanoma, head and neck, liver or kidney cancer.

This chain links TRBV6-5 with TRBJ2-7, with TRBD1 matching 9 bases. Germline CDR1 MNHEY, CDR2 SVGAGI. V shed 3 bases and J 4 bases; nucleotides not matched to a gene: 4. The CDR3 totals 14 residues. CDR3 protein: CASSYRDRDYEQYF. The CDR3 nucleotides read TGTGCCAGCAGTTATCGGGACAGGGATTACGAGCAGTACTTC.

V usage is TRBV5-1 and J usage is TRBJ2-3; the D gene is possibly TRBD2 (6 bases). The germline gives CDR1 SGHRS, CDR2 YFSETQ. This CDR3 has 15 amino acids. Trimming cost V 4 bases and J 7 bases, with 19 bases left between them. This CDR3 reads CASSLGPRLENTQYF. The CDR3 bases are TGCGCCAGCAGCCTGGGACCGAGACTAGAAAATACGCAGTATTTT.

This chain uses TRBV7-2 with TRBJ2-7, with 9 bases matching TRBD2. The CDR3 loop spans 19 amino acids. Germline CDR1 is SGHTA and CDR2 is FQGNSA. The V and J ends lost 1 base and 3 bases, in that order; junction bases with no gene match: 16. CDR3 region: CASSLGRGAGGLGVYEQYF. In DNA, the CDR3 is TGTGCCAGCAGCTTAGGCCGGGGAGCGGGAGGTCTGGGGGTCTACGAGCAGTACTTC.

J is TRBJ2-1 and V is TRBV30; 11 nucleotides agree with TRBD2. The germline V gene has CDR1 GTSNPN and CDR2 SVGIG (reference sequence). The CDR3 is 18 residues long. V was pared by 3 bases and J by 0 bases, with 10 bases of the junction left unmatched. The CDR3: CAWRALAGGLPSYNEQFF. The CDR3 DNA reads TGTGCCTGGAGGGCCCTAGCGGGAGGCCTACCCTCCTACAATGAGCAGTTCTTC.

The V call is TRBV11-2, the J call TRBJ2-1; 9 bases agree with TRBD2. Germline loops: CDR1 SGHAT, CDR2 FQNNGV. V shed 5 bases and J 3 bases; nucleotides not matched to a gene: 11. This CDR3 has 17 amino acids. For the CDR3, the DNA is TGTGCCAGCAGCCCCGCCGGGACTAGCCCTATCTACAATGAGCAGTTCTTC. Protein product: CASSPAGTSPIYNEQFF. The whole variable domain, remainder taken from reference TRBV11-2 and TRBJ2-1, is EAGVAQSPRYKIIEKRQSVAFWCNPISGHATLYWYQQILGQGPKLLIQFQNNGVVDDSQLPKDRFSAERLKGVDSTLKIQPAKLEDSAVYLCASSPAGTSPIYNEQFFGPGTRLTVL.

This rearrangement joins TRBV14 to TRBJ2-2; D possibly corresponds to TRBD2 (5 bases). V was clipped by 4 bases and J by 8 bases, with 23 bases between them. Per germline, CDR1 SGHDN and CDR2 FVKESK. The CDR3 has 17 amino acids. The CDR3 sequence is CASSLNPPGSSGGELFF. The DNA of the CDR3 is TGTGCCAGCAGCCTGAACCCCCCGGGAAGCTCGGGAGGGGAGCTGTTTTTT.

This clone showed up just once. V gene TRBV6-5 combines with J gene TRBJ1-1, with 7 bases that match TRBD1. V shed 4 bases and J 11 bases; nucleotides not matched to a gene: 10. This CDR3 contains 13 residues. Germline V gene sequence: CDR1 MNHEY, CDR2 SVGAGI. CDR3 bases: TGTGCCAGCAGTTGGGGGGGACAGACCCTTGCTTTCTTT. Translation gives CASSWGGQTLAFF.

The chain couples TRBV18 to TRBJ2-5; D unresolved. The J call may be in error: the DNA end matches TRBJ2-7 better. The CDR3 runs 13 residues. Looked up from germline, CDR1 is KGHSH and CDR2 is LQKENI. CDR3 nucleotide sequence: TGTGCCAGCTCCCCTGACACTACCTACGAGCAGTACTTC. It encodes CASSPDTTYEQYF.

V usage is TRBV4-3 and J usage is TRBJ2-7, with D unclear. The CDR3 consists of 13 residues. CDR1 is LGHNA, CDR2 YSLEER, per germline. V was cut by 0 bases and J by 7 bases, with 10 bases left in between. CDR3: CASSQDARMEQYF. The CDR3 bases are TGCGCCAGCAGCCAAGATGCTCGGATGGAGCAGTACTTC.

The rearrangement uses TRBV11-2 and TRBJ1-3, with TRBD1 as a possible D gene (6 bases). Trimming took 1 base from V and 0 from J, leaving 7 bases between them. The length of the CDR3 is 15 residues. CDR1 and CDR2 (germline): SGHAT, FQNNGV. CDR3 DNA: TGTGCCAGCAGCTTAGGGACAGTCTCTGGAAACACCATATATTTT. This encodes CASSLGTVSGNTIYF.

This CDR3 reads CASSLGVLGNEKLFF. The CDR3 DNA follows: TGCGCCAGCAGCTTGGGGGTCTTAGGAAATGAAAAACTGTTTTTT. The chain is built from TRBV5-1 and TRBJ1-4; D uncertain. CDR3 size: 15 residues. CDR1 SGHRS and CDR2 YFSETQ come from the germline V gene. The V end was cut by 0 bases, the J end by 5 bases, with 11 bases between.

V and J are TRBV6-5 and TRBJ2-1; either TRBD1 or TRBD2 may fit D (5 bases each). V shed 2 bases and J shed 2 bases, with 10 bases lying between them. Germline V lookup: CDR1 MNHEY, CDR2 SVGAGI. The CDR3 loop spans 15 amino acids. The DNA of the CDR3 is TGTGCCAGCAGTTACACTAGACAGCCCTACAATGAGCAGTTCTTC. This codes for CASSYTRQPYNEQFF.

The chain joins TRBV5-6 to TRBJ1-1, with TRBD1 matching over 7 bases. The CDR3 covers 15 residues. CDR1 is SGHDT and CDR2 is YYEEEE in the germline V gene. V trimming: 7 bases; J trimming: 1 base; junction bases outside the gene matches: 10. The CDR3 nucleotides are TGTGCCAGCGGAGGCACCGGGACAGCGAACACTGAAGCTTTCTTT. Translating gives CASGGTGTANTEAFF.

CDR3 protein: CASSSIRVNTEAFF. The CDR3 nucleotides are TGTGCCAGCAGCTCGATCAGAGTTAACACTGAAGCTTTCTTT. The chain employs TRBV7-8 and TRBJ1-1; the D is unclear. The V gene lost 4 bases and the J gene lost 2 bases, with 11 bases spanning the gap. Germline CDR1 SGHVS, CDR2 FQNEAQ. The CDR3 consists of 14 residues.

The chain has TRBV6-6 and TRBJ2-1, with 7 bases matching TRBD1. J gave up 0 bases and V 7 bases, and 6 bases lay outside the gene matches. From germline, CDR1 is MNHNY and CDR2 SVGAGI (reference sequence). This CDR3 is built from 15 residues. For the CDR3, the DNA is TGTGCCAGCACGAGGGACAGACACTCCTACAATGAGCAGTTCTTC. This gives the protein CASTRDRHSYNEQFF.

CDR3 sequence (DNA): TGCGCCAGCAGCTTGGTGACTAGCAGTACCGAGCAGTACTTC. The encoded protein is CASSLVTSSTEQYF. The V gene is TRBV5-1, the J gene TRBJ2-7; the match to TRBD2 covers 7 bases. The CDR3 covers 14 residues. CDR1 is SGHRS, CDR2 YFSETQ, per germline. J lost 6 bases, V lost 0 bases, and 6 bases had no gene match. Drawing the rest from reference TRBV5-1 and TRBJ2-7, the complete variable domain is KAGVTQTPRYLIKTRGQQVTLSCSPISGHRSVSWYQQTPGQGLQFLFEYFSETQRNKGNFPGRFSGRQFSNSRSEMNVSTLELGDSALYLCASSLVTSSTEQYFGPGTRLTVT.

This chain joins TRBV6-1 and TRBJ1-3; D gene uncertain. The CDR3 runs to 13 residues. Deletions cut 1 base from V and 4 bases from J, with 5 bases between. Germline V lookup: CDR1 MNHNS, CDR2 SASEGT. The chain's CDR3 is CASSEGWGNTIYF. The CDR3 DNA follows: TGTGCCAGCAGTGAAGGATGGGGAAACACCATATATTTT.

This chain uses TRBV11-2 with TRBJ1-1; 9 nucleotides align to TRBD1. The CDR3 covers 17 residues. Unmatched junction bases numbered 16, after V lost 5 bases and J lost 6 bases. Germline CDR1 is SGHAT and CDR2 is FQNNGV. The CDR3 reads CASSPWDRDLAPPEAFF. The CDR3 coding sequence is TGTGCCAGCAGCCCTTGGGACAGGGACCTTGCTCCCCCTGAAGCTTTCTTT.

This sequence joins TRBV21-1 and TRBJ1-5. TRBV21-1 is a listed pseudogene. This CDR3 has 13 amino acids. The CDR3 nucleotides read TGTGCCAGCAGCAAAGTCGGGCATCAGCCCCAGCATTTT. Translated: CASSKVGHQPQHF.

The CDR3 coding sequence is TGCGCCAGCAGCTTGGAGGGGACAGGGGGGACAGATACGCAGTATTTT. It specifies CASSLEGTGGTDTQYF. The genes are TRBV5-1 and TRBJ2-3; 11 bases are shared with TRBD1. From germline, CDR1 is SGHRS and CDR2 YFSETQ. This CDR3 comprises 16 residues. With 0 bases clipped from V and 3 bases from J, the junction kept 3 bases outside the gene matches.

V is TRBV15 and J is TRBJ2-3; the D gene is possibly TRBD1 (5 bases). The germline CDR1 and CDR2 sequences are LNHNV and YYDKDF (reference sequence). Trimming removed 4 bases from V and 4 bases from J, with 12 bases in between. CDR3 length: 14 residues. The DNA for the CDR3 is TGTGCCACCAGCACCCAACAGGTGTCAGATACGCAGTATTTT. It specifies CATSTQQVSDTQYF. Filled out from reference TRBV15 and TRBJ2-3, the complete variable domain reads DAMVIQNPRYQVTQFGKPVTLSCSQTLNHNVMYWYQQKSSQAPKLLFHYYDKDFNNEADTPDNFQSRRPNTSFCFLDIRSPGLGDTAMYLCATSTQQVSDTQYFGPGTRLTVL.

This clone appeared a few times. V gene TRBV28 combines with J gene TRBJ1-4, with 9 positions matching TRBD1. This CDR3 is 15 amino acids long. Germline lookup yields CDR1 MDHEN and CDR2 SYDVKM. The ends lost 8 bases at V and 8 bases at J; junction bases unmatched: 12. This chain's CDR3 is CASGRRTGVEEKLFF. Here the CDR3 DNA reads TGTGCCAGCGGGCGTAGGACAGGGGTGGAAGAAAAACTGTTTTTT.

This chain joins TRBV9 and TRBJ1-3; D is unclear. Germline V gives CDR1 SGDLS, CDR2 YYNGEE. V was cut by 0 bases and J by 3 bases, with 10 bases left in between. The CDR3 loop spans 15 amino acids. The CDR3, as DNA: TGTGCCAGCAGCGTAGCAGGAGGGTTTGGAAACACCATATATTTT. Its protein product is CASSVAGGFGNTIYF.

This sequence joins TRBV7-9 and TRBJ1-1; TRBD1 might be the D (6 bases). V lost 5 bases, J lost 4 bases, and 17 bases lay in between. Germline V CDR1 and CDR2: SEHNR, FQNEAQ (reference sequence). CDR3 length: 15 amino acids. CDR3 DNA sequence: TGTGCCAGCAGCCCAGCGAACAGGGCTGGCACTGAAGCTTTCTTT. Amino acids: CASSPANRAGTEAFF.

This rearrangement joins TRBV19 to TRBJ2-7, with D perhaps being TRBD1 or TRBD2 (5 bases each). The CDR3 has 12 residues. The V gene lost 1 base and the J gene lost 6 bases, with 7 bases spanning the gap. Germline lookup yields CDR1 LNHDA and CDR2 SQIVND (reference sequence). The DNA of the CDR3 is TGTGCCAGTAGTATAGGAGGGGTCGAGCAGTACTTC. This codes for CASSIGGVEQYF.

Turning to this clone: This sample also contains other DNA sequences that code for the same CDR3. The J gene is TRBJ2-1, the V gene TRBV5-1; D is ambiguous. This CDR3 comprises 14 residues. The germline CDR1 and CDR2 sequences are SGHRS and YFSETQ. V dropped 4 bases and J dropped 0 bases, with 8 bases sitting between them. The CDR3 sequence is CASSLPSSYNEQFF. CDR3 DNA: TGCGCCAGCAGCCTACCCTCCTCCTACAATGAGCAGTTCTTC.

This chain connects TRBV5-1 to TRBJ2-7, with TRBD2 matching 12 bases. Trimming took 3 bases from V and 0 from J; bases not matched to a gene: 13. Germline lookup yields CDR1 SGHRS and CDR2 YFSETQ. This CDR3 has 19 amino acids. CDR3 sequence (DNA): TGCGCCAGCAGCTGGACCCTAACTAGCGGGAGGCAACCCTCCTACGAGCAGTACTTC. Encoded protein: CASSWTLTSGRQPSYEQYF.